The clone carrying this T cell receptor (beta chain) was recorded many times. Its antigen remains unidentified. This record comes from a study of CD8 T cells in ankylosing spondylitis. Germline lookup yields CDR1 SGHVS and CDR2 FNYEAQ. Trimming removed 2 bases from V and 0 bases from J, with 5 bases in between. CDR3 length: 15 residues. Study-level findings and limits: Disease-linked clones reportedly concentrated significantly in matched ankylosing spondylitis synovial fluid.

TCRdb reprocessed the 5' RACE reads via MiXCR and lists one record per CDR3 protein. Here the sample spans approximately 90,000 distinct CDR3 sequences, roughly 8.3% being singletons. The sequence was collected from a male donor with ankylosing spondylitis or in good health (not recorded which). Material for sequencing was blood, either unsorted or a sorted T cell fraction (not recorded which). The rearrangement joins TRBV7-6 to TRBJ1-6; D uncertain. The CDR3 DNA reads as TGTGCCAGCAGCTTAAGTGTCTCCTATAATTCACCCCTCCACTTT. Translating gives CASSLSVSYNSPLHF. The whole variable domain, filled in from reference TRBV7-6 and TRBJ1-6, reads GAGVSQSPRYKVTKRGQDVALRCDPISGHVSLYWYRQALGQGPEFLTYFNYEAQQDKSGLPNDRFSAERPEGSISTLTIQRTEQRDSAMYRCASSLSVSYNSPLHFGNGTRLTVT.